This is a list of T cell receptor beta chains from one sample in a study of blood T cell repertoires in COVID-19. TCRdb's copy holds only in-frame clones and misses some; the assay was immunoSEQ multiplex PCR. The data hold about 200,000 clones, with roughly 90% observed a single time. The specimen sequenced was PBMCs or T cells enriched from blood (not recorded which). All receptors derive from a woman under 40 who had recovered from COVID-19. Both conserved end residues are part of each CDR3. A D gene is named only where the DNA matches it firmly. Expanded clones are given a class, and other clones once, few, many or no size at all.

d_gene	j_gene	v_gene	abundance	CDR3aa	CDR3nt
TRBD1	TRBJ1-2	TRBV11-1	NA	CASSPRQKGQGDGYTF	TGTGCCAGCAGCCCGCGCCAGAAAGGACAGGGGGACGGCTACACCTTC
NA	TRBJ2-3	TRBV7-8	NA	CASSLAHSGDTQYF	TGTGCCAGCAGCTTAGCGCATAGTGGAGATACGCAGTATTTT
NA	TRBJ1-1	TRBV6-5	NA	CASRGILMNTEAFF	TGTGCCAGCAGGGGCATCCTCATGAACACTGAAGCTTTCTTT
TRBD1	TRBJ1-2	TRBV6-5	NA	CASSRQGNYGYTF	TGTGCCAGCAGTAGACAGGGCAACTATGGCTACACCTTC
NA	TRBJ1-4	TRBV15	NA	CATSRVRSTNEKLFF	TGTGCCACCAGCAGAGTCCGGTCAACTAATGAAAAACTGTTTTTT
NA	TRBJ1-4	TRBV4-1	once	CASSPTGTLEKLFF	TGCGCCAGCAGCCCCACAGGCACCCTTGAAAAACTGTTTTTT
TRBD2	TRBJ2-1	TRBV7-3	medium-sized	CASRGGSSYNEQFF	TGTGCGAGCCGAGGCGGGAGCTCCTACAATGAGCAGTTCTTC
NA	TRBJ1-2	TRBV30	NA	CAWSVSNYGYTF	TGTGCCTGGAGTGTGTCAAACTATGGCTACACCTTC
TRBD2	TRBJ2-5	TRBV3-1/TRBV3-2	NA	CASSHPGTSGLQETQYF	TGTGCCAGCAGCCATCCCGGGACTAGCGGGTTACAAGAGACCCAGTACTTC
TRBD1	TRBJ1-6	TRBV19	NA	CASAPTGFENSPLHF	TGTGCCAGTGCCCCGACAGGGTTCGAGAATTCACCCCTCCACTTT